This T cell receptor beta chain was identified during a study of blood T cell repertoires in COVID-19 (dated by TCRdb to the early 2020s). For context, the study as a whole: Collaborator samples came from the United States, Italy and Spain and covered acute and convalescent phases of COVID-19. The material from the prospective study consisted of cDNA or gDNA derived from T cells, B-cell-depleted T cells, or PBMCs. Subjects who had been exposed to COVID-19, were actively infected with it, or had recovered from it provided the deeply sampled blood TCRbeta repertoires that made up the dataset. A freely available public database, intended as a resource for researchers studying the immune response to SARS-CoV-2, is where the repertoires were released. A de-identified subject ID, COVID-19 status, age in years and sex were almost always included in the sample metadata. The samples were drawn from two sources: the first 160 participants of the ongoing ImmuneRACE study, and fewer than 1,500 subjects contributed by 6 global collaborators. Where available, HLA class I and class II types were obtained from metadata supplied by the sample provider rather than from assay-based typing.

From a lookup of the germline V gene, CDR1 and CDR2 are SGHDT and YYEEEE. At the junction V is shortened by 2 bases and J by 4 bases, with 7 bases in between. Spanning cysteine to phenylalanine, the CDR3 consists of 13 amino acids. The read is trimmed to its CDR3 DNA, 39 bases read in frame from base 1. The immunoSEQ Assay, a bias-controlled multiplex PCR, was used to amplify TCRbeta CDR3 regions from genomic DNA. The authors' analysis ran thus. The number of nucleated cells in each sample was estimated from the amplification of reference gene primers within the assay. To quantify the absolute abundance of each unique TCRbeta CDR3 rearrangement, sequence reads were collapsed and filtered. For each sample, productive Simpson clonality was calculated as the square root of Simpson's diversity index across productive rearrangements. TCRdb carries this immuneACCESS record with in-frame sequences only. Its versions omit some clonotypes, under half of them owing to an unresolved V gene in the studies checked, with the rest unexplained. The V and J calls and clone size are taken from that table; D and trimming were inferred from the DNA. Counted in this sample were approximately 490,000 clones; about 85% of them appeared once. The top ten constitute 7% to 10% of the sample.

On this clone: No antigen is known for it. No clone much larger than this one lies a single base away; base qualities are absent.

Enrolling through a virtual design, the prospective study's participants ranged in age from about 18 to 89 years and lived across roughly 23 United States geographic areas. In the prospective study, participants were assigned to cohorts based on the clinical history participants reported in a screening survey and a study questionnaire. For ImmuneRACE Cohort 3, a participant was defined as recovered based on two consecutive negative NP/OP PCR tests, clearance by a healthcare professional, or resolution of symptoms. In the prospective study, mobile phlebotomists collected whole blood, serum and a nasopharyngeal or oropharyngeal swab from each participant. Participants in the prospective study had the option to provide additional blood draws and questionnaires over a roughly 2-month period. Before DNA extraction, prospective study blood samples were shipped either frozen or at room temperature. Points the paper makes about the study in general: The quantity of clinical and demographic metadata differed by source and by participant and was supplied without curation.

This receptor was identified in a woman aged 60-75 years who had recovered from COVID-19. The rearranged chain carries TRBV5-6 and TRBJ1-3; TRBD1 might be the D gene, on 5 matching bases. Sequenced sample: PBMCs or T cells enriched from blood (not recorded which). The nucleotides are TGTGCCAGCAGCTTCCGGGGGGGAAACACCATATATTTT. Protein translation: CASSFRGGNTIYF. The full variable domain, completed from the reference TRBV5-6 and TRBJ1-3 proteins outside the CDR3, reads DAGVTQSPTHLIKTRGQQVTLRCSPKSGHDTVSWYQQALGQGPQFIFQYYEEEERQRGNFPDRFSGHQFPNYSSELNVNALLLGDSALYLCASSFRGGNTIYFGEGSWLTVV.